Listed below are T cell receptor beta chains from one sample, sequenced in a study of sequential checkpoint blockade in melanoma. Profiled with immunoSEQ multiplex PCR; TCRdb holds only in-frame clones, not every one. The data contain around 9,500 clones, around 23% of them seen just once; the ten biggest clones take up more than 13%. Sequencing was performed on tumor tissue (inferred from file names), taken from a patient given nivolumab and ipilimumab in sequence. Every receptor here comes from a human donor with melanoma. CDR3s include the opening cysteine and the closing phenylalanine or tryptophan. D genes are given only for firm matches. Only part of the rows carry a size: once, few, many, or a class if the clone is expanded.

d_call: TRBD2
j_call: TRBJ2-3
v_call: TRBV10-2
clone_size: -
cdr3_aa: CASNPGLAGGGNTQYF
cdr3_nt: TGCGCCAGCAACCCCGGACTAGCGGGGGGCGGTAATACGCAGTATTTT

d_call: -
j_call: TRBJ2-1
v_call: TRBV5-1
clone_size: -
cdr3_aa: CASSPLTVGSGEQFF
cdr3_nt: TGCGCCAGCAGCCCTCTCACAGTGGGGTCAGGGGAGCAGTTCTTC

d_call: -
j_call: TRBJ1-1
v_call: TRBV5-1
clone_size: -
cdr3_aa: CASSLGGWDTEAFF
cdr3_nt: TGCGCCAGCAGCTTAGGGGGTTGGGACACTGAAGCTTTCTTT

d_call: -
j_call: TRBJ1-1
v_call: TRBV18
clone_size: few
cdr3_aa: CASSPEDTNTEAFF
cdr3_nt: TGTGCCAGCTCACCAGAGGACACCAACACTGAAGCTTTCTTT

d_call: TRBD1
j_call: TRBJ1-4
v_call: TRBV11-3
clone_size: many
cdr3_aa: CASSFGQVNEKLFF
cdr3_nt: TGTGCCAGCAGCTTCGGACAGGTTAATGAAAAACTGTTTTTT

d_call: -
j_call: TRBJ2-7
v_call: TRBV2
clone_size: many
cdr3_aa: CASSVEGGEQYF
cdr3_nt: TGTGCCAGCAGTGTTGAGGGGGGGGAGCAGTACTTC

d_call: -
j_call: TRBJ1-1
v_call: TRBV10-2
clone_size: once
cdr3_aa: CASSLTGRRGVNTEAFF
cdr3_nt: TGCGCCAGCAGCCTAACAGGGAGACGGGGGGTGAACACTGAAGCTTTCTTT

d_call: -
j_call: TRBJ1-4
v_call: TRBV6-8
clone_size: -
cdr3_aa: CASTYSGANEKLFF
cdr3_nt: TGTGCCAGCACCTACTCAGGGGCAAATGAAAAACTGTTTTTT

d_call: TRBD1
j_call: TRBJ2-7
v_call: TRBV6-8
clone_size: -
cdr3_aa: CASRPLRGTGLEYEQYF
cdr3_nt: TGTGCCAGCAGACCACTTCGTGGGACAGGGTTAGAATACGAGCAGTACTTC

d_call: TRBD2
j_call: TRBJ2-3
v_call: TRBV11-3
clone_size: few
cdr3_aa: CASSYNSGGNTDTQYF
cdr3_nt: TGTGCCAGCAGCTACAATAGCGGGGGGAACACAGATACGCAGTATTTT

d_call: TRBD2
j_call: TRBJ2-3
v_call: TRBV6-8
clone_size: many
cdr3_aa: CAIGGSGGANTQYF
cdr3_nt: TGTGCCATCGGGGGAAGCGGGGGGGCGAATACGCAGTATTTT

d_call: -
j_call: TRBJ1-6
v_call: TRBV14
clone_size: -
cdr3_aa: CASSQFPWDTYNSPLHF
cdr3_nt: TGTGCCAGCAGCCAATTCCCCTGGGATACATATAATTCACCCCTCCACTTT

d_call: -
j_call: TRBJ1-2
v_call: TRBV9
clone_size: -
cdr3_aa: CASSLGTYYGYTF
cdr3_nt: TGTGCCAGCAGTTTAGGGACCTACTATGGCTACACCTTC

d_call: TRBD2
j_call: TRBJ2-5
v_call: TRBV14
clone_size: -
cdr3_aa: CASSQWGLAAWETQYF
cdr3_nt: TGTGCCAGCAGCCAATGGGGACTAGCAGCATGGGAGACCCAGTACTTC

d_call: -
j_call: TRBJ2-5
v_call: TRBV5-1
clone_size: -
cdr3_aa: CASTRGGGQETQYF
cdr3_nt: TGCGCCAGCACCAGGGGCGGGGGACAAGAGACCCAGTACTTC

d_call: TRBD1
j_call: TRBJ1-2
v_call: TRBV11-3
clone_size: medium-sized
cdr3_aa: CASSQVPPSDRIGQGYTF
cdr3_nt: TGTGCCAGCAGCCAAGTTCCCCCGTCGGACAGGATAGGGCAAGGCTACACCTTC

d_call: -
j_call: TRBJ1-6
v_call: TRBV9
clone_size: many
cdr3_aa: CASSVGPAIVGDSPLHF
cdr3_nt: TGTGCCAGCAGCGTAGGCCCCGCTATAGTGGGGGATTCACCCCTCCACTTT

d_call: TRBD1
j_call: TRBJ1-5
v_call: TRBV9
clone_size: many
cdr3_aa: CASSELTGVQPQHF
cdr3_nt: TGTGCCAGCAGTGAATTGACAGGGGTTCAGCCCCAGCATTTT

d_call: -
j_call: TRBJ1-2
v_call: TRBV19
clone_size: -
cdr3_aa: CASSPAGHYGYTF
cdr3_nt: TGTGCCAGTAGTCCGGCGGGACACTATGGCTACACCTTC

d_call: -
j_call: TRBJ2-7
v_call: TRBV11-3
clone_size: few
cdr3_aa: CASSPSPGRAYEQYF
cdr3_nt: TGTGCCAGCAGTCCTTCCCCGGGACGGGCCTACGAGCAGTACTTC

d_call: -
j_call: TRBJ2-5
v_call: TRBV18
clone_size: -
cdr3_aa: CASSLRHSFGEYQETQYF
cdr3_nt: TGTGCCAGCTCCCTCAGACATTCCTTTGGGGAGTACCAAGAGACCCAGTACTTC

d_call: -
j_call: TRBJ1-1
v_call: TRBV4-1
clone_size: many
cdr3_aa: CASSQGTQVTNTEAFF
cdr3_nt: TGCGCCAGCAGCCAAGGCACGCAGGTTACGAACACTGAAGCTTTCTTT

d_call: TRBD1
j_call: TRBJ1-2
v_call: TRBV14
clone_size: -
cdr3_aa: CASSQVGYRDRGFPNYGYTF
cdr3_nt: TGTGCCAGCAGCCAAGTCGGCTACCGGGACAGGGGGTTCCCTAACTATGGCTACACCTTC

d_call: -
j_call: TRBJ1-1
v_call: TRBV18
clone_size: few
cdr3_aa: CASSPRGINEAFF
cdr3_nt: TGTGCCAGCTCCCCGAGGGGAATAAATGAAGCTTTCTTT

d_call: -
j_call: TRBJ2-1
v_call: TRBV11-1
clone_size: few
cdr3_aa: CASSQERLPIYNEQFF
cdr3_nt: TGTGCCAGCAGCCAAGAACGACTACCCATTTACAATGAGCAGTTCTTC

d_call: -
j_call: TRBJ1-1
v_call: TRBV19
clone_size: -
cdr3_aa: CASSITGMNTEAFF
cdr3_nt: TGTGCCAGTAGTATAACGGGTATGAACACTGAAGCTTTCTTT

d_call: -
j_call: TRBJ1-3
v_call: TRBV11-3
clone_size: -
cdr3_aa: CASSRGELRHSGNTIYF
cdr3_nt: TGTGCCAGCAGCCGGGGGGAACTGCGGCACTCAGGAAACACCATATATTTT

d_call: -
j_call: TRBJ2-6
v_call: TRBV27
clone_size: -
cdr3_aa: CASTLYLGAGGANVLTF
cdr3_nt: TGTGCCAGCACCTTATATCTGGGGGCGGGTGGGGCCAACGTCCTGACTTTC

d_call: -
j_call: TRBJ2-3
v_call: TRBV4-1
clone_size: -
cdr3_aa: CASSQEQPTDTQYF
cdr3_nt: TGCGCCAGCAGCCAAGAACAGCCCACAGATACGCAGTATTTT

d_call: -
j_call: TRBJ1-2
v_call: TRBV9
clone_size: -
cdr3_aa: CASSPRDAANYGYTF
cdr3_nt: TGTGCCAGCAGCCCAAGGGACGCCGCTAACTATGGCTACACCTTC

d_call: TRBD2
j_call: TRBJ2-3
v_call: TRBV11-3
clone_size: -
cdr3_aa: CASGGSLRGFTDTQYF
cdr3_nt: TGTGCCAGCGGTGGGTCTTTGCGGGGGTTCACAGATACGCAGTATTTT

d_call: TRBD2
j_call: TRBJ2-2
v_call: TRBV10-2
clone_size: -
cdr3_aa: CASSESAPSGGADGELFF
cdr3_nt: TGCGCCAGCAGTGAGTCAGCCCCTAGCGGGGGGGCCGACGGGGAGCTGTTTTTT

d_call: -
j_call: TRBJ1-5
v_call: TRBV28
clone_size: once
cdr3_aa: CATRLLGVSNQPQHF
cdr3_nt: TGTGCCACTCGACTGTTGGGGGTGAGCAATCAGCCCCAGCATTTT

d_call: -
j_call: TRBJ2-1
v_call: TRBV4-1
clone_size: few
cdr3_aa: CASSQVMGYNEQFF
cdr3_nt: TGCGCCAGCAGCCAAGTCATGGGGTACAATGAGCAGTTCTTC

d_call: -
j_call: TRBJ2-7
v_call: TRBV14
clone_size: -
cdr3_aa: CASSPYRVTEQEQYF
cdr3_nt: TGTGCCAGCAGCCCATACAGGGTAACGGAGCAGGAGCAGTACTTC

d_call: -
j_call: TRBJ1-1
v_call: TRBV10-2
clone_size: -
cdr3_aa: CASSEQITEAFF
cdr3_nt: TGCGCCAGCAGTGAGCAAATCACTGAAGCTTTCTTT

d_call: -
j_call: TRBJ1-6
v_call: TRBV11-3
clone_size: medium-sized
cdr3_aa: CASSSTSEGGSPLHF
cdr3_nt: TGTGCCAGCAGCTCGACCTCAGAGGGAGGATCACCCCTCCACTTT

d_call: -
j_call: TRBJ2-7
v_call: TRBV19
clone_size: -
cdr3_aa: CASSPFGGHGYEQYF
cdr3_nt: TGTGCCAGTAGCCCCTTTGGGGGGCACGGTTACGAGCAGTACTTC

d_call: -
j_call: TRBJ1-5
v_call: TRBV19
clone_size: few
cdr3_aa: CASSHGFSNQPQHF
cdr3_nt: TGTGCCAGTAGTCACGGGTTCAGCAATCAGCCCCAGCATTTT

d_call: TRBD1
j_call: TRBJ1-6
v_call: TRBV9
clone_size: -
cdr3_aa: CASSGGQTDNSPLHF
cdr3_nt: TGTGCCAGCAGCGGGGGACAGACCGATAATTCACCCCTCCACTTT

d_call: -
j_call: TRBJ1-3
v_call: TRBV9
clone_size: medium-sized
cdr3_aa: CASQRDMGNTIYF
cdr3_nt: TGTGCCAGCCAGAGGGACATGGGAAACACCATATATTTT

d_call: -
j_call: TRBJ1-1
v_call: TRBV6-8
clone_size: -
cdr3_aa: CASSSPGQEGAEAFF
cdr3_nt: TGTGCCAGCAGTAGCCCGGGGCAGGAGGGGGCTGAAGCTTTCTTT

d_call: TRBD1
j_call: TRBJ2-2
v_call: TRBV19
clone_size: -
cdr3_aa: CASTGTGSTGELFF
cdr3_nt: TGTGCCAGTACCGGGACAGGGAGCACCGGGGAGCTGTTTTTT

d_call: TRBD1
j_call: TRBJ2-2
v_call: TRBV11-3
clone_size: -
cdr3_aa: CASSLVDRGAAGELFF
cdr3_nt: TGTGCCAGCAGCTTAGTTGACAGGGGGGCCGCCGGGGAGCTGTTTTTT

d_call: TRBD1
j_call: TRBJ1-2
v_call: TRBV7-6
clone_size: many
cdr3_aa: CASSQGQGADGYTF
cdr3_nt: TGTGCCAGCAGCCAGGGACAGGGGGCGGATGGCTACACCTTC

d_call: TRBD2
j_call: TRBJ2-7
v_call: TRBV14
clone_size: -
cdr3_aa: CASSRLAGESYEQYF
cdr3_nt: TGTGCCAGCAGCCGACTAGCGGGGGAATCCTACGAGCAGTACTTC

d_call: -
j_call: TRBJ1-4
v_call: TRBV6-8
clone_size: medium-sized
cdr3_aa: CAISHGNEKLFF
cdr3_nt: TGTGCCATCAGTCACGGGAATGAAAAACTGTTTTTT

d_call: TRBD2
j_call: TRBJ2-1
v_call: TRBV27
clone_size: -
cdr3_aa: CASRPSGAYNEQFF
cdr3_nt: TGTGCCAGCAGACCTAGCGGGGCGTACAATGAGCAGTTCTTC

d_call: -
j_call: TRBJ1-4
v_call: TRBV19
clone_size: once
cdr3_aa: CASTPGVNEKLFF
cdr3_nt: TGTGCCAGTACTCCAGGGGTTAATGAAAAACTGTTTTTT

d_call: TRBD2
j_call: TRBJ2-1
v_call: TRBV15
clone_size: -
cdr3_aa: CATSRDGSGGSSYNEQFF
cdr3_nt: TGTGCCACCAGCAGAGATGGTAGCGGGGGAAGCTCCTACAATGAGCAGTTCTTC

d_call: TRBD2
j_call: TRBJ2-3
v_call: TRBV14
clone_size: -
cdr3_aa: CASTPSHGWRGVRHTQYF
cdr3_nt: TGTGCCAGCACCCCTTCCCATGGTTGGCGGGGGGTCCGTCATACGCAGTATTTT

d_call: TRBD1
j_call: TRBJ2-2
v_call: TRBV19
clone_size: -
cdr3_aa: CASVYSGTGGAGNTGELFF
cdr3_nt: TGTGCCAGCGTATATTCCGGGACAGGGGGCGCAGGGAACACCGGGGAGCTGTTTTTT

d_call: TRBD1
j_call: TRBJ1-5
v_call: TRBV19
clone_size: -
cdr3_aa: CASSIWTGVSNQPQHF
cdr3_nt: TGTGCCAGTAGTATCTGGACAGGGGTGAGCAATCAGCCCCAGCATTTT

d_call: -
j_call: TRBJ1-2
v_call: TRBV11-3
clone_size: few
cdr3_aa: CASSSRTGTPLYGYTF
cdr3_nt: TGTGCCAGCAGCAGCAGAACAGGGACTCCTTTATATGGCTACACCTTC

d_call: TRBD2
j_call: TRBJ2-7
v_call: TRBV15
clone_size: -
cdr3_aa: CATGVSSGGYEQYF
cdr3_nt: TGTGCCACCGGGGTTAGTAGCGGGGGCTACGAGCAGTACTTC

d_call: TRBD2
j_call: TRBJ2-1
v_call: TRBV18
clone_size: medium-sized
cdr3_aa: CASSYSGGRYNEQFF
cdr3_nt: TGTGCCAGCTCGTATAGCGGGGGGCGCTACAATGAGCAGTTCTTC

d_call: -
j_call: TRBJ1-4
v_call: TRBV15
clone_size: -
cdr3_aa: CATSRSDDSGEKLFF
cdr3_nt: TGTGCCACCAGCAGATCGGACGACAGTGGTGAAAAACTGTTTTTT